This T cell receptor beta chain was identified in a study of blood T cells in healthy people across ages. This CDR3 is built from 15 residues. Trimming cost V 0 bases and J 7 bases, with 10 bases left between them. Germline CDR1 reads LGHNA; CDR2 reads YSLEER. About this clonotype: As yet, its antigen is unknown.

Next came a second PCR, run for roughly 7 to 12 cycles, which used a sample-barcoded 5' primer along with a J-beta primer mix. TCRdb itself ran the 5' RACE reads through MiXCR, one entry per CDR3 protein. The profile shows over 1,500,000 distinct CDR3 sequences, about two fifths of them singletons. Whole-study findings and limits: Any changes in expanded clonotypes were possibly confounded, as donor CMV status remained unknown. Correlation between TCR beta diversity and naive T cell percentage was strong.

The clonotype originates from a human donor in good health. The J gene is TRBJ1-6, the V gene TRBV4-3, with a weak D call TRBD1 (5 bases). The material sequenced was blood. CDR3 nucleotide sequence: TGCGCCAGCAGCCAAGATCGGGGCCAAAATTCACCCCTCCACTTT. It yields the protein CASSQDRGQNSPLHF.